The T cell receptor beta chain described here comes from a study of blood T cell repertoires in COVID-19. Study in general: PBMCs, B-cell-depleted T cells, or T cells were the source of the cDNA or gDNA that made up the material.

CDR1 is SGDLS, CDR2 YYNGEE, per germline. This CDR3 region has 13 residues. Authors' processing steps: Amplification with reference gene primers provided the estimates of nucleated cell counts. Clones were read by immunoSEQ multiplex PCR, and TCRdb kept only the in-frame ones, dropping some. V, J and clone size reflect that table, while D and trimming were determined from the DNA. The table includes 200,000 to 300,000 clones, around four fifths detected once. This clone was seen just once. At one of its ends the junction is not consistent with the germline gene, which may arise from a read error. Input material: peripheral blood. The V call is TRBV9, the J call TRBJ1-5; D is unclear. The source is a man aged 40-49 years with acute or convalescent COVID-19. CDR3 nucleotide sequence: TGTGCCAGCAGCGTGGGGAGCATTCAGCCCCAGCATTTT. This sequence encodes CASSVGSIQPQHF. The full variable domain, completed using reference TRBV9 and TRBJ1-5, is DSGVTQTPKHLITATGQRVTLRCSPRSGDLSVYWYQQSLDQGLQFLIQYYNGEERAKGNILERFSAQQFPDLHSELNLSSLELGDSALYFCASSVGSIQPQHFGDGTRLSIL.